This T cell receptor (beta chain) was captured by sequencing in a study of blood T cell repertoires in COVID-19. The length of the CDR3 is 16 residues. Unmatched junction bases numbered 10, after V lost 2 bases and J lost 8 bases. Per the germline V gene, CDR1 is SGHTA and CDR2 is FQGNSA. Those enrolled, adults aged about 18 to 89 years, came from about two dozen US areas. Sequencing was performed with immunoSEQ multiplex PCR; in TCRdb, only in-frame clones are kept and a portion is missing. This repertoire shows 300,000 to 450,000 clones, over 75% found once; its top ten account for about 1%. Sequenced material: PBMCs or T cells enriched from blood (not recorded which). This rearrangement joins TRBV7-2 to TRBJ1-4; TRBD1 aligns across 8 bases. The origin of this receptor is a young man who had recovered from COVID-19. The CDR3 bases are TGTGCCAGCAGCTTAAATCGCGGACAGGGAGGGGAAAAACTGTTTTTT. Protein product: CASSLNRGQGGEKLFF.